This TCR beta chain is drawn from a study of blood T cell repertoires in COVID-19. Background on the study: Researchers got acute and convalescent COVID-19 samples from the United States, Italy and Spain. In each case, the material was cDNA or gDNA derived from T cells, B-cell-depleted T cells, or PBMCs.

In the source study's methods: Reference gene primer amplification gave estimated nucleated cell counts. Profiling relied on immunoSEQ multiplex PCR, and the TCRdb table lists in-frame clones only, not all of them. The DNA was the basis for D and trimming; V, J and clone size are from that table. Of approximately 210,000 clones in the sample, approximately 78% were seen once. The ends were cut back, 1 base at V and 2 bases at J, with 5 bases in the middle. Germline V gene sequence: CDR1 SGHDT, CDR2 YYEEEE. CDR3 length: 13 residues. Sequences were obtained from peripheral blood. The V call is TRBV5-6, the J call TRBJ2-3; D call uncertain. The TCR was taken from a woman aged 35 to 49 with acute or convalescent COVID-19. The CDR3 loop reads CASSLFLTDTQYF. CDR3 nucleotide sequence: TGTGCCAGCAGCTTGTTTCTCACAGATACGCAGTATTTT. The entire variable domain, with the rest obtained from reference TRBV5-6 and TRBJ2-3, is as follows: DAGVTQSPTHLIKTRGQQVTLRCSPKSGHDTVSWYQQALGQGPQFIFQYYEEEERQRGNFPDRFSGHQFPNYSSELNVNALLLGDSALYLCASSLFLTDTQYFGPGTRLTVL.